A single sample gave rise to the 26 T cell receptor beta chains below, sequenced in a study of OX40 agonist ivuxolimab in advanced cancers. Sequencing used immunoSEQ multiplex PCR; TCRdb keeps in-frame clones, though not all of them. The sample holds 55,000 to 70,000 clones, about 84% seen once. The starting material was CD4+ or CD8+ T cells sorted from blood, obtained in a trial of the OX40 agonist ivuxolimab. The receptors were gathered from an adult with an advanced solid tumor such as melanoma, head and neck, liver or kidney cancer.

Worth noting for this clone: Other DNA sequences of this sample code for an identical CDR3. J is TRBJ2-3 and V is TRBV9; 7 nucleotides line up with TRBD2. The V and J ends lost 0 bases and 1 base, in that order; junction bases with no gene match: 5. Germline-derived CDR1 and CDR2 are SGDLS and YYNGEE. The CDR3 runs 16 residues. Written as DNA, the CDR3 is TGTGCCAGCAGCGTAGAAGGTCTAGCGGGCACAGATACGCAGTATTTT. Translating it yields CASSVEGLAGTDTQYF. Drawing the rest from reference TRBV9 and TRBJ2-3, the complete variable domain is DSGVTQTPKHLITATGQRVTLRCSPRSGDLSVYWYQQSLDQGLQFLIQYYNGEERAKGNILERFSAQQFPDLHSELNLSSLELGDSALYFCASSVEGLAGTDTQYFGPGTRLTVL.

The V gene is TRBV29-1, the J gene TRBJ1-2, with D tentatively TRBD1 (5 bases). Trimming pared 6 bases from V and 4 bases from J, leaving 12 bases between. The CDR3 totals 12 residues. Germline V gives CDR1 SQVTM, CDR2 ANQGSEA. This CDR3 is CSVGEGSYGYTF. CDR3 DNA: TGCAGCGTCGGGGAGGGGAGCTATGGCTACACCTTC.

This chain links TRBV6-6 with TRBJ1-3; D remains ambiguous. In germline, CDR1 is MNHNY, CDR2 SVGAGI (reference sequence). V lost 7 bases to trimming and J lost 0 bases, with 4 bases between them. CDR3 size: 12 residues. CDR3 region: CASTASGNTIYF. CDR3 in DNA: TGTGCCAGCACGGCCTCTGGAAACACCATATATTTT.

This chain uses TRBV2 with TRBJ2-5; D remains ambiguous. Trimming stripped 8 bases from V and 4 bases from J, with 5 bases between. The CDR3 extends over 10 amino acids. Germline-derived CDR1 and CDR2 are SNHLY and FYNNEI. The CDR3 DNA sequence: TGTGCCAGCTCTACAGAGACCCAGTACTTC. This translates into CASSTETQYF.

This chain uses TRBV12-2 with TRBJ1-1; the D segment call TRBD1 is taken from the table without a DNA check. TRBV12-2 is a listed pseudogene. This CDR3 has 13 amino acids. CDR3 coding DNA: TGTGCAAGTCGCTTCGGGACAGTAGCTGAAGCTTTCTTT. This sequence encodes CASRFGTVAEAFF.

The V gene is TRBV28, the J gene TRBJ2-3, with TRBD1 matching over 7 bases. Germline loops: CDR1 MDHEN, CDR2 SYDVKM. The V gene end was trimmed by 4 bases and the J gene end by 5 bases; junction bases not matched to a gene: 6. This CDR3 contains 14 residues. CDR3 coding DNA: TGTGCCAGCAGTTCCCACGACAGGGAAGATACGCAGTATTTT. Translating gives CASSSHDREDTQYF.

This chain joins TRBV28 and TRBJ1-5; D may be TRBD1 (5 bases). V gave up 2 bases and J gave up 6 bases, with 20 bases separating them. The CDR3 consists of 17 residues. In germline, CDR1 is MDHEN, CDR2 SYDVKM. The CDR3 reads CASSLGSWGSRAQPQHF. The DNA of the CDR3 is TGTGCCAGCAGTTTAGGTTCCTGGGGGAGTAGGGCTCAGCCCCAGCATTTT.

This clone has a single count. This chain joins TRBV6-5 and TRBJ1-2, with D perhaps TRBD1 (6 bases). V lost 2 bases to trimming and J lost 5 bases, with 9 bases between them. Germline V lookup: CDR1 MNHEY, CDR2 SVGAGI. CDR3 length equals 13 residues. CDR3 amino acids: CASSYQGKYGYTF. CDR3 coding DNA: TGTGCCAGCAGTTACCAGGGGAAATATGGCTACACCTTC.

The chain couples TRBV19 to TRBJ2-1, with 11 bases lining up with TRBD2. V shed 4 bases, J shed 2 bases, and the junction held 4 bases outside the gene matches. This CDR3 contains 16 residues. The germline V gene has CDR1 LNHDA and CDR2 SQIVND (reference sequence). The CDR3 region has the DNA TGTGCCAGTAGTACCCTGACTAGCGGGGCCTACAATGAGCAGTTCTTC. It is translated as CASSTLTSGAYNEQFF.

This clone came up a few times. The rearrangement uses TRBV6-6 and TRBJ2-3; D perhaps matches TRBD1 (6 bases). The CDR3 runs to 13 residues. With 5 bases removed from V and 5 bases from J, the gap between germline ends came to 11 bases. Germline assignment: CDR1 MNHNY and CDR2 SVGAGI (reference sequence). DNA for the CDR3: TGTGCCAGCAGTCCCTACAGGGAAGATACGCAGTATTTT. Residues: CASSPYREDTQYF.

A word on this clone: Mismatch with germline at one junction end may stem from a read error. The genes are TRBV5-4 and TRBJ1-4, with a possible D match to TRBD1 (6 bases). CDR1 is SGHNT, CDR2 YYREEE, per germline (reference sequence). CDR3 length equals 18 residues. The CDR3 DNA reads TGTGCCAGCAGCAAAGCAACCGGGACATCCTCAACTAATGATAAACTGTTTTTT. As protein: CASSKATGTSSTNDKLFF.

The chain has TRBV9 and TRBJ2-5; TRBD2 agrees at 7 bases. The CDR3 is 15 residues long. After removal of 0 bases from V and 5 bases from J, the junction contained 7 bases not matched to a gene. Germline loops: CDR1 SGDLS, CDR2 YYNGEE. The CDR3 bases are TGTGCCAGCAGCGTAGGTGGGGGAGGGGAGGAGACCCAGTACTTC. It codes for CASSVGGGGEETQYF.

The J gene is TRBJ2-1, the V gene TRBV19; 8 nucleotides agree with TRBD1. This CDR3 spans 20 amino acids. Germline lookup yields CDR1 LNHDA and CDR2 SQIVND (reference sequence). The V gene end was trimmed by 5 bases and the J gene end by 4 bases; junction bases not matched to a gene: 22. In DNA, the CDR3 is TGTGCCAGTAGTCGGACAGGGTTTCGGCTAAGTGGTGGGTCGTACAATGAGCAGTTCTTC. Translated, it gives CASSRTGFRLSGGSYNEQFF.

CDR3 sequence: CASRDLTGTRLKKLFF. CDR3 bases: TGTGCCAGCAGAGACCTCACCGGGACAAGACTAAAAAAACTGTTTTTT. This rearrangement joins TRBV2 to TRBJ1-4; weak D call: TRBD1 (6 bases). Between the trimmed V and J ends, which lost 6 bases and 9 bases, there was a span of 23 bases. The CDR3 is 16 residues long. CDR1 is SNHLY, CDR2 FYNNEI, per germline.

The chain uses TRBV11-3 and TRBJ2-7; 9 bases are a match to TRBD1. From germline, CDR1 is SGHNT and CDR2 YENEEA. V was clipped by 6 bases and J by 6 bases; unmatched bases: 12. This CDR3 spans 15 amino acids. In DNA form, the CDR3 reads TGTGCCAGCAGAGCACCGGGGACAGGGTTAAGCGAGCAGTACTTC. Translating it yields CASRAPGTGLSEQYF.

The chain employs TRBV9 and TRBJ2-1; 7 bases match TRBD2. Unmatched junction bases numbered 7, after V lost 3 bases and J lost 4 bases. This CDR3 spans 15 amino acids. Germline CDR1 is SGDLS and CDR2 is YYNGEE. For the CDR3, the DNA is TGTGCCAGCAGCGCGAGCGGGAAGACTTACAATGAGCAGTTCTTC. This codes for CASSASGKTYNEQFF.

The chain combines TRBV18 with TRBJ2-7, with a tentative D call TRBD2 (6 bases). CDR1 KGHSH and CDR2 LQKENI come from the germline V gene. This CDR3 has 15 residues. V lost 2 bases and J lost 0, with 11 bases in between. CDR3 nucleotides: TGTGCCAGCTCACCAGCTCACGGGAGCTCCTACGAGCAGTACTTC. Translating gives CASSPAHGSSYEQYF.

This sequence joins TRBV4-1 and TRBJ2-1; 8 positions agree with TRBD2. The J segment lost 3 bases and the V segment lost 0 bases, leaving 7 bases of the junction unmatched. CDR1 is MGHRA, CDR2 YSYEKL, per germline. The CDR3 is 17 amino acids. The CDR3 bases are TGCGCCAGCAGCCAAGATAGGGCGGGGGGATTCTACAATGAGCAGTTCTTC. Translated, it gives CASSQDRAGGFYNEQFF.

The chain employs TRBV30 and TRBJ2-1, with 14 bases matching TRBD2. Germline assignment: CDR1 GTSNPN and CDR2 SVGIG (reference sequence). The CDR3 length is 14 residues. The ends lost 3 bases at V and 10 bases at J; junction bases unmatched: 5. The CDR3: CAWRTSGGASEQFF. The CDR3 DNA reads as TGTGCCTGGAGGACTAGCGGGGGGGCAAGCGAGCAGTTCTTC.

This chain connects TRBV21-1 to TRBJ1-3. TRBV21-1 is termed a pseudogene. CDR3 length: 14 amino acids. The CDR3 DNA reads TGTGCCAGCAGCACCGGGGAAGAAGGAAACACCATATATTTT. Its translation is CASSTGEEGNTIYF.

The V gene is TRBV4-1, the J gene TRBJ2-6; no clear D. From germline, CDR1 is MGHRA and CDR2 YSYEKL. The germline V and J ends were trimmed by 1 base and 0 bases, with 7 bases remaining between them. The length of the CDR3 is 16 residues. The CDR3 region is CASSQAELSGANVLTF. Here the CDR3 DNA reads TGCGCCAGCAGCCAAGCCGAACTCTCTGGGGCCAACGTCCTGACTTTC.

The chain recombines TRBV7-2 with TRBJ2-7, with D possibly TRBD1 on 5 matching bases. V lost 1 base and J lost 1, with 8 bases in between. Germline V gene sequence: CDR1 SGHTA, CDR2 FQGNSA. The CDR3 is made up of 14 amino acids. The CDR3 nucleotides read TGTGCCAGCAGCTTAGGTAGACAGTCCTACGAGCAGTACTTC. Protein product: CASSLGRQSYEQYF.

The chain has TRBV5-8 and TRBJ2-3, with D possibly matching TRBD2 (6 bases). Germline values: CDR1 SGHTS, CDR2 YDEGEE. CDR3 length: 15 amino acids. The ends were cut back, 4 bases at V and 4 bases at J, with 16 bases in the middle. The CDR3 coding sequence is TGTGCCAGCAGCCCGGGGGTCGGAGAGCCAGATACGCAGTATTTT. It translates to CASSPGVGEPDTQYF.

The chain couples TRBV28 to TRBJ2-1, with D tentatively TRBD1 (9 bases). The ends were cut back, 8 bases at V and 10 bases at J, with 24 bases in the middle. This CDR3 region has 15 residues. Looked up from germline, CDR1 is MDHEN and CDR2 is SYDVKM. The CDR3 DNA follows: TGTGCCAGCTCCCGCCTGACGGGGGGGACAGGGGAGCAGTTCTTC. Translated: CASSRLTGGTGEQFF.

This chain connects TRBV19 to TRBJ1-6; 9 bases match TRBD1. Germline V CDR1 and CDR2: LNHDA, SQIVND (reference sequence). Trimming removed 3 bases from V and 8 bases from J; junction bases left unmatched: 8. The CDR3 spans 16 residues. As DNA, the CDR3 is TGTGCCAGTAGTATGAGACCGGGACAGGGCTATTCACCCCTCCACTTT. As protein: CASSMRPGQGYSPLHF.

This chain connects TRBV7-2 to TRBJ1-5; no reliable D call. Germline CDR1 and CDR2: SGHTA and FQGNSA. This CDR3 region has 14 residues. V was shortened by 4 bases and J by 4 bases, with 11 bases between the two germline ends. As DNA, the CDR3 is TGTGCCAGCAGCTCCCTGACGGGAAATCAGCCCCAGCATTTT. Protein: CASSSLTGNQPQHF.